The T cell receptor beta chain under discussion was sequenced for a study of blood T cells in healthy people across ages. This CDR3 contains 13 residues. Germline loops: CDR1 MNHEY, CDR2 SVGAGI. V lost 3 bases, J lost 1 base, and 6 bases lay in between. Together with a sample-barcoded 5' primer, a J-beta primer mix was included in a second PCR lasting roughly 6 to 12 cycles. From the 5' RACE reads, TCRdb called clonotypes with MiXCR, one entry per CDR3 protein. The table includes more than 500,000 distinct CDR3 sequences, roughly a quarter detected once. These records were also assigned to another study, of T cells of mothers and their children. As reported in that work: Amplification in the second PCR used the M1S primer, which added sample barcodes and 2-4 random nucleotides.

The sequencing sample was made of blood. The genes are TRBV6-5 and TRBJ1-1, with D hard to call. This receptor was identified in a boy aged 2 to 10 in good health. For the CDR3, the DNA is TGTGCCAGCAGTTATCGGCAGAACACTGAAGCTTTCTTT. Translation: CASSYRQNTEAFF.